A selection of T cell receptor beta chains follows, all from one sample in a study of shared clonotypes between healthy human individuals. Only in-frame clones appear in the TCRdb table, and some are missing; sequencing was by immunoSEQ multiplex PCR. The sample gives some 2,500,000 clones, approximately 93% of which show up once; more than 0.35% is in the top ten. The sequenced material came from naive CD4+ T cells from PBMCs. The receptors were gathered from a man aged 18 to 30 in good health. Some clones in this sample may be carry-over from other donors' samples. The CDR3 runs from the conserved cysteine through the conserved F or W. D genes are given only for firm matches. Part of the rows lack a size; the others show once, few, many or a class for expanded clones.

V	J	size	D	DNA	CDR3
TRBV11-2	TRBJ2-4	NA	NA	TGTGCCAGCAGCTTGGAGTACCTCCCTCCCAAAAACATTCAGTACTTC	CASSLEYLPPKNIQYF
TRBV30	TRBJ2-2	NA	NA	TGTGCCTCGGTAAACACCGGGGAGCTGTTTTTT	CASVNTGELFF
TRBV29-1	TRBJ2-6	NA	NA	TGCAGCGCAGGGACTTCTGGGGCCAACGTCCTGACTTTC	CSAGTSGANVLTF
TRBV5-1	TRBJ2-1	NA	TRBD1	TGCGCCAGCAAACCTCCTCCGACAGGGGGCATGAATGAGCAGTTCTTC	CASKPPPTGGMNEQFF
TRBV20-1	TRBJ2-3	NA	NA	TGCAGTGCTAACGCAGATACGCAGTATTTT	CSANADTQYF
TRBV30	TRBJ2-1	NA	NA	TGTGCCTGGAGCGGGTGGGGGGCGATGGGTAACAATGAGCAGTTCTTC	CAWSGWGAMGNNEQFF
TRBV18	TRBJ1-2	NA	NA	TGTGCCAGCTCACCCGACAAGAACCCCCTAGAGCGGGGCTACACCTTC	CASSPDKNPLERGYTF
TRBV29-1	TRBJ2-7	NA	TRBD1	TGCAGCGTTGAACACCTTCTGACAGGGGGCGAGCAGTACTTC	CSVEHLLTGGEQYF
TRBV2	TRBJ2-1	NA	TRBD1	TGTGCCAGGCACAGGACAGGTCGTAGAGATGAGCAGTTCTTC	CARHRTGRRDEQFF
TRBV6-1	TRBJ2-1	NA	NA	TGTGCCAGCACTCCTCCGGGAAGTCCCTACAATGAGCAGTTCTTC	CASTPPGSPYNEQFF
TRBV11-1	TRBJ1-1	NA	NA	TGTGCCAGCAGCTCGGGACGGAGCAACACTGAAGCTTTCTTT	CASSSGRSNTEAFF
TRBV29-1	TRBJ1-3	NA	NA	TGCAGCCTCTCCCCTGACAGCACAGGAAACACCATATATTTT	CSLSPDSTGNTIYF
TRBV9	TRBJ2-7	NA	NA	TGTGCCAGCAGCGTAGGGGGCAGCACCTACGAGCAGTACTTC	CASSVGGSTYEQYF
TRBV13	TRBJ2-6	NA	NA	TGTGCCAGCAGCTTCCCCGACAGAGCTGGGGCCAACGTCCTGACTTTC	CASSFPDRAGANVLTF
TRBV5-1	TRBJ2-7	NA	NA	TGCGCCAGCAGCTGGGGGGCAGGGGACTCCTACGAGCAGTACTTC	CASSWGAGDSYEQYF
TRBV7-9	TRBJ1-5	NA	NA	TGTGCCAGCAGCTCCGGACTTAGCAATCAGCCCCAGCATTTT	CASSSGLSNQPQHF
TRBV4-1	TRBJ1-1	NA	TRBD1	TGCGCCAGCAGTCTACTCGCCGGGACAGGGGGGAACACTGAAGCTTTCTTT	CASSLLAGTGGNTEAFF
TRBV27	TRBJ2-1	NA	TRBD2	TGTGCCAGCAGTTCGACGGGAGGGCCGCATGAGCAGTTCTTC	CASSSTGGPHEQFF
TRBV25-1	TRBJ2-7	NA	NA	TGTGCCAGCAGTGATTCGGGACACCCTGCCGAGCAGTACTTC	CASSDSGHPAEQYF
TRBV28	TRBJ2-1	once	TRBD1	TGTGCCAGCAGCCGCCCACCGGGACAGGGGGCGGATGAGCAGTTCTTC	CASSRPPGQGADEQFF
TRBV10-3	TRBJ2-5	NA	TRBD1	TGTGCCATCAGTACTCAGACAGGGCCCGTAGGGACCCAGTACTTC	CAISTQTGPVGTQYF
TRBV7-6	TRBJ2-3	NA	NA	TGTGCCAGCAGCCCTCTGGGGGCAGATACGCAGTATTTT	CASSPLGADTQYF
TRBV11-2	TRBJ2-7	NA	TRBD1	TGTGCCAGCAGCTCCGGGACAGCACCCTACGAGCAGTACTTC	CASSSGTAPYEQYF
TRBV7-8	TRBJ1-5	NA	NA	TGTGCCAGCAGCTTAGTGTCCGATCAGCCCCAGCATTTT	CASSLVSDQPQHF
TRBV7-2	TRBJ1-3	NA	NA	TGTGCCAGCAGCCGGGAGTCGGGATCTGGAAACACCATATATTTT	CASSRESGSGNTIYF
TRBV6-1	TRBJ1-5	NA	NA	TGTGCCAGCAGTGAAAGCGGGGGGGGTCAGCCCCAGCATTTT	CASSESGGGQPQHF
TRBV18	TRBJ1-3	NA	NA	TGTGCCAGCTCACCAAGCCAGGAACGCTCTGGAAACACCATATATTTT	CASSPSQERSGNTIYF
TRBV15	TRBJ2-1	NA	NA	TGTGCCGTGAGGCGGGACAATGAGCAGTTCTTC	CAVRRDNEQFF
TRBV7-9	TRBJ2-7	NA	TRBD1	TGTGCCAGCAGTCGAGGGACAGCAGCTTACGAGCAGTACTTC	CASSRGTAAYEQYF
TRBV5-6	TRBJ1-1	NA	NA	TGTGCCAGCAGCTCGCAGGGGAACACTGAAGCTTTCTTT	CASSSQGNTEAFF
TRBV5-1	TRBJ1-6	NA	NA	TGCGCCAGCAGCGATCGGGGCCCGGATAATTCACCCCTCCACTTT	CASSDRGPDNSPLHF
TRBV19	TRBJ2-7	NA	NA	TGTGCCAGTAGTCCTAAGGGGATCAGCTCCTACGAGCAGTACTTC	CASSPKGISSYEQYF
TRBV2	TRBJ1-2	NA	NA	TGTGCCAGCAGTGATGGAACAGGATCTCACTATGGCTACACCTTC	CASSDGTGSHYGYTF
TRBV2	TRBJ1-1	NA	TRBD1	TGTGCCAGCAGCAGGGGGCGGCCCACTGAAGCTTTCTTT	CASSRGRPTEAFF
TRBV5-1	TRBJ2-5	NA	TRBD2	TGCGCCAGCAGCTTACTAGCGGGAATCCAAGAGACCCAGTACTTC	CASSLLAGIQETQYF
TRBV10-3	TRBJ1-1	NA	NA	TGTGCCATCAGTGAAGACCCTAACACTGAAGCTTTCTTT	CAISEDPNTEAFF
TRBV6-1	TRBJ1-4	NA	NA	TGTGCCAGCAGAGAAGGACACCTCAATGAAAAACTGTTTTTT	CASREGHLNEKLFF
TRBV27	TRBJ2-7	NA	TRBD2	TGTGCCAGCTCATCGGGACTAGTCTTAAAGACCTACGAGCAGTACTTC	CASSSGLVLKTYEQYF
TRBV27	TRBJ2-1	NA	TRBD2	TGTGCCAGCAGTCACTGGGAGCGGGAGGGCCCCTACAATGAGCAGTTCTTC	CASSHWEREGPYNEQFF
TRBV29-1	TRBJ1-5	NA	NA	TGCAGCGTAGGATACAGGGATCAGCCCCAGCATTTT	CSVGYRDQPQHF